This TCR beta chain originates from a study of shared clonotypes between healthy human individuals. Study background: Plates per donor: three CD4 naive, three CD4 memory, two CD8 naive, one CD8 memory. Study-wide results and limits: Few donors limited the genetic and exposure-history diversity represented.

CDR1 and CDR2 from the germline V gene are MNHNY and SVGAGI (reference sequence). Trimming took off 2 bases at V and 4 bases at J, with 9 bases between the two ends. This CDR3 region has 14 residues. This clone showed up just once. Its specificity is unknown. Other DNA sequences in this sample translate to the same CDR3. Clones were sequenced by immunoSEQ multiplex PCR, and TCRdb holds only the in-frame ones, with some missing. This table holds a few million clones, over 85% found once. The sequencing input was naive CD4+ T cells from PBMCs. Subset defined: CD45RA+ positively selected. This TCR came from a man between 18 and 29 years old in good health. Some clones in this sample may be carry-over from other donors' samples. J is TRBJ1-5 and V is TRBV6-6; D is unclear. CDR3 residues: CASSYGSGNQPQHF. Written as DNA, the CDR3 is TGTGCCAGCAGTTACGGGTCCGGGAATCAGCCCCAGCATTTT.